These T cell receptor beta chains were read from a single sample in a study of blood T cell repertoires in COVID-19. The assay was immunoSEQ multiplex PCR, and TCRdb's table has in-frame clones only and misses some. The data hold some 300,000 clones, with around four fifths observed a single time. Sequencing was done on a sample of peripheral blood. The source of these receptors is a woman in her fifties or sixties with active or convalescent COVID-19. Each CDR3 is given with its conserved first and last residue. Each record gives: J gene, clone size, D gene, V gene, CDR3 DNA, CDR3 protein. A D gene is named only where the DNA matches it firmly. Clone size appears in some rows only: once, few, many, or a class for an expanded clone.

TRBJ2-7	once	-	TRBV30	TGTGCCTGGACAATGGACATTCTTAACTACGAGCAGTACTTC	CAWTMDILNYEQYF
TRBJ1-2	-	-	TRBV5-1	TGCGCCAGCAGCTTGCGACAGGCCTCCTATGGCTACACCTTC	CASSLRQASYGYTF
TRBJ2-1	-	TRBD2	TRBV7-9	TGTGCCAGCAGCCCTAGCGGGAGTTCCTACAATGAGCAGTTCTTC	CASSPSGSSYNEQFF
TRBJ1-1	-	-	TRBV14	TGTGCCAGCAGCGCAGGGAAGGAGCTGAGGGCTTTCTTT	CASSAGKELRAFF
TRBJ2-1	-	-	TRBV3-1/TRBV3-2	TGTGCCAGCAGCCAAGACAGCTCCTACAATGAGCAGTTCTTC	CASSQDSSYNEQFF
TRBJ2-7	-	TRBD1	TRBV3-1/TRBV3-2	TGTGCCAGCAGCCCCCCCAGGGGGCCTACCTACGAGCAGTACTTC	CASSPPRGPTYEQYF
TRBJ1-2	few	TRBD1	TRBV28	TGTGCCAGCAGCTCCGGGGACAGGGGGATTCTCTATGGCTACACCTTC	CASSSGDRGILYGYTF
TRBJ2-5	-	-	TRBV28	TGTGCCAGCAGTCCGTCTAAACTAGGAGAGACCCAGTACTTC	CASSPSKLGETQYF
TRBJ2-1	-	-	TRBV15	TGTGCCACCAGCAGCGGACTCACGGTGGCCAATGAAGAGCAGTTCTTC	CATSSGLTVANEEQFF
TRBJ2-6	-	TRBD2	TRBV5-6	TGTGCCAGCAGTTCGGGGCTAGCGGGAGGGCCTGGGGCCAACGTCCTGACTTTC	CASSSGLAGGPGANVLTF
TRBJ2-7	-	TRBD2	TRBV2	TGTGCCAGCAGACGGGAGGGGGGCCACGAGCAGTACTTC	CASRREGGHEQYF
TRBJ2-2	-	-	TRBV4-1	TGCGCCAGCAGCCAAGTCTTCGGGGAGCTGTTTTTT	CASSQVFGELFF
TRBJ2-7	-	TRBD2	TRBV7-2	TGTGCCAGCAGTTCCGGGACTAGCGGTTTTTCCTACGAGCAGTACTTC	CASSSGTSGFSYEQYF
TRBJ1-2	-	TRBD1	TRBV27	TGTGCCAGCAGTCAAACACAGGGGTTGTTTTATGGCTACACCTTC	CASSQTQGLFYGYTF
TRBJ2-3	-	TRBD2	TRBV11-2	TGTGCCAGCAGCTTAATCCTAGCGGGAGCGGCGCAGTATTTT	CASSLILAGAAQYF
TRBJ2-7	few	TRBD1	TRBV3-1/TRBV3-2	TGTGCCAGCAGCCAATGGGACAGTCCCAACGAGCAGTACTTC	CASSQWDSPNEQYF
TRBJ2-1	-	-	TRBV7-6	TGTGCCAGCAGCTTACGCGACTCCGAATACCACAATGAGCAGTTCTTC	CASSLRDSEYHNEQFF
TRBJ2-1	-	TRBD2	TRBV24-1	TGTGCCACTTCCGGGACTAGCGGGAGAGATGAGCAGTTCTTC	CATSGTSGRDEQFF
TRBJ2-5	-	-	TRBV6-5	TGTGCCAGCAGTTACTCGCCAGGGATGTACCAAGAGACCCAGTACTTC	CASSYSPGMYQETQYF
TRBJ1-2	-	-	TRBV11-1	TGTGCCAGCAGCCCACTCGGAAGGGGAGGAGTCTACACCTTC	CASSPLGRGGVYTF
TRBJ2-2	-	-	TRBV20-1	TGCAGTGCTAGTCGTGGACAGCCCACCGGGGAGCTGTTTTTT	CSASRGQPTGELFF
TRBJ2-7	-	TRBD2	TRBV10-3	TGTGCCATCAGTGGCGGGACTAGCGGGCTCCTATCTCACGAGCAGTACTTC	CAISGGTSGLLSHEQYF
TRBJ1-2	once	-	TRBV19	TGTGCCAGTAGTATCTTCGGTCGGCAGGGAAGGAGTGGCTACACCTTC	CASSIFGRQGRSGYTF
TRBJ1-5	-	-	TRBV4-2	TGTGCCAGCAGCCAAGATCGACAGCCTAACAATCAGCCCCAGCATTTT	CASSQDRQPNNQPQHF
TRBJ2-5	-	TRBD2	TRBV29-1	TGCAGCGTTGAAAGGGCGGGAGCGTCCGGGGGAGAGACCCAGTACTTC	CSVERAGASGGETQYF
TRBJ2-2	-	-	TRBV18	TGTGCCAGCTCACCAGATCTAGCGACAAACACCGGGGAGCTGTTTTTT	CASSPDLATNTGELFF
TRBJ2-7	-	TRBD2	TRBV7-8	TGTGCCAGCAGTATCTCCGGGACTAGCGGCTACGAGCAGTACTTC	CASSISGTSGYEQYF
TRBJ2-1	-	TRBD2	TRBV18	TGTGCCAGCTCACCACGGGCTAGCGGGAGTCATGAGCAGTTCTTC	CASSPRASGSHEQFF
TRBJ2-2	-	-	TRBV24-1	TGTGCCCTGGGGGACACCTCGAACACCGGGGAGCTGTTTTTT	CALGDTSNTGELFF
TRBJ2-1	-	-	TRBV7-9	TGTGCCAGCAGCACCCGGCAGGGGACTGAGCAGTTCTTC	CASSTRQGTEQFF
TRBJ1-2	-	TRBD1	TRBV27	TGTGCCAGCAGTCCAGGGACAGGGGTTGGCTATGGCTACACCTTC	CASSPGTGVGYGYTF
TRBJ2-1	once	TRBD2	TRBV7-2	TGTGCCAGCAGCGCGCTAGGCGGGAGGGTTTACAATGAGCAGTTCTTC	CASSALGGRVYNEQFF
TRBJ2-7	-	-	TRBV19	TGTGCCAGTAGTATCGGCCAGGGTGTGGACGAGCAGTACTTC	CASSIGQGVDEQYF
TRBJ1-1	-	-	TRBV5-1	TGCGCCAGCAGCTTGTACGGGGGAAACACTGAAGCTTTCTTT	CASSLYGGNTEAFF
TRBJ2-3	-	TRBD2	TRBV29-1	TGCAGCGTACCAGCGGGGGGGACAGATACGCAGTATTTT	CSVPAGGTDTQYF
TRBJ2-1	-	-	TRBV6-5	TGTGCCAGCAGAGGGACTCCCTACAATGAGCAGTTCTTC	CASRGTPYNEQFF
TRBJ2-3	-	-	TRBV15	TGTGCCACCAGCAGAGATGGGCGGGTTAGCACAGATACGCAGTATTTT	CATSRDGRVSTDTQYF
TRBJ2-5	-	TRBD2	TRBV5-1	TGCGCCACCAAACCGGCCGGGAGGGCAGAGACCCAGTACTTC	CATKPAGRAETQYF
TRBJ1-1	once	TRBD1	TRBV2	TGTGCCAGGACCCGGGACAGGGGTACTGAAGCTTTCTTT	CARTRDRGTEAFF